This T cell receptor (beta chain) was identified during a study of shared T cell receptors in the human thymus. Profiling relied on immunoSEQ multiplex PCR, and the TCRdb table lists in-frame clones only, not all of them. Of 650,000 to 950,000 clones listed, around 85% are singletons. This sample also appeared in a second study, on human thymus T cells. This second study says: In thymic and blood repertoires alike, V and J usage looked biased. In unrelated individuals, thymic repertoires overlapped highly, according to related research.

The TCR was taken from a girl in the first two years of life with a congenital heart defect. The sample consisted of thymocytes.

As DNA, the CDR3 is TGTGCCAGTAGTATATGGGGACAGCGGCTCGAAGGGAGCAATCAGCCCCAGCATTTT. It encodes CASSIWGQRLEGSNQPQHF. This chain joins TRBV19 and TRBJ1-5, with 7 bases that match TRBD1. The germline CDR1 and CDR2 sequences are LNHDA and SQIVND (reference sequence). V lost 2 bases and J lost 1; bases outside the gene matches: 14. This CDR3 is 19 amino acids long.